This T cell receptor (beta chain) was obtained from a study of regulatory T cells in long-lasting Graves disease. The CDR3 contains 16 residues. Germline V CDR1 and CDR2: SGHRS, YFSETQ. A remark on this clonotype: Germline is not matched at one junction end, which may reflect a read error.

Time point noted: newly diagnosed GD, antithyroid drugs for less than 3 months. RNA from PBMCs was the source of the TCR library. The TCR beta library used iRepertoire HTBI primers with Arm-PCR amplification of CDR3. As handled by the study authors: The samples included around 60 TRBV and approximately 15 TRBJ segments. TCRdb called the multiplex PCR reads again in MiXCR, with one record for every CDR3 protein. In this record, the V and J calls reflect TCRdb's handling and not the investigators' own analysis. The table records approximately 440,000 distinct CDR3 sequences, 15% to 20% of them present only once. This sample also belongs to another study, concerning T cells in Graves' hyperthyroidism and ophthalmopathy.

The specimen comprised peripheral blood mononuclear cells (PBMCs), sampled at new diagnosis, from a patient treated with antithyroid drugs. This TCR derives from a man aged 35-49 years with Graves disease. This rearrangement joins TRBV5-1 to TRBJ2-1; 14 bases line up with TRBD2. The CDR3 reads CASSKPGTSGSNEQFF. CDR3 coding DNA: TGTGCCAGCAGCAAACCCGGGACTAGCGGGAGTAATGAGCAGTTCTTC.